Below are 15 T cell receptor beta chains sequenced from a single sample in a study of T cell repertoires in cytomegalovirus infection (dated by TCRdb to about 2019). Sequencing took place on an Illumina HiSeq 1500. Using fastp at Q25 and MiXCR, TCRdb reprocessed the public reads and kept productive beta chains. One record per CDR3 amino acid sequence lists the most common genes and DNA. In this sample the table shows around 290,000 distinct CDR3 sequences, around 25% of which occur a single time. In total, the top ten clones hold approximately 15% of the sample. Specimen: PBMCs. The receptors come from a human donor in good health (CMV status not recorded). Some clones in this sample may be carry-over from other donors' samples.

The chain combines TRBV28 with TRBJ2-1; 9 bases match TRBD2. V shed 4 bases, J shed 14 bases, and the junction held 9 bases outside the gene matches. The CDR3 extends over 13 amino acids. Germline CDR1 MDHEN, CDR2 SYDVKM. In nucleotides, the CDR3 is TGTGCCAGCAGTTATTCTAGCGGGGAGGGGGAGTTCTTC. Its protein product is CASSYSSGEGEFF.

The CDR3, as DNA: TGTGCCAGCAGTTTAGTGGGGAGTGGAGATATTTCCTACGAGCAGTACTTC. This translates into CASSLVGSGDISYEQYF. The chain recombines TRBV28 with TRBJ2-7, with D possibly TRBD2 on 5 matching bases. CDR1 MDHEN and CDR2 SYDVKM come from the germline V gene. Trimming stripped 2 bases from V and 1 base from J, with 18 bases between. The CDR3 has 17 amino acids.

At least ten counts were recorded for this clonotype. This sequence joins TRBV6-1 and TRBJ2-2; D is possibly TRBD1 (6 bases). The CDR3 has 14 amino acids. Trimming cost V 6 bases and J 4 bases, with 12 bases left between them. Germline CDR1 reads MNHNS; CDR2 reads SASEGT. The CDR3 loop is CASRNTGFTGELFF. CDR3 DNA: TGTGCCAGCAGGAACACAGGGTTCACCGGGGAGCTGTTTTTT.

The V call is TRBV20-1, the J call TRBJ1-1; perhaps TRBD1 as D (6 bases). This CDR3 region has 16 residues. The V end lost 1 base, the J end lost 1 base, and 16 bases lay between the germline ends. The germline V gene encodes CDR1 DFQATT and CDR2 SNEGSKA (reference sequence). DNA for the CDR3: TGCAGTGCTAGAGTATTCGGAGGACAGCCGAACACTGAAGCTTTCTTT. As protein: CSARVFGGQPNTEAFF.

This clonotype was seen more than once but under ten times. This chain connects TRBV7-2 to TRBJ2-1; weak D call: TRBD2 (6 bases). V shed 5 bases and J shed 3 bases, with 20 bases lying between them. Germline CDR1 and CDR2: SGHTA and FQGNSA. This CDR3 spans 17 amino acids. CDR3 in DNA: TGTGCCAGCAGCGCGGGGCGGGGAACTATTAACTACAATGAGCAGTTCTTC. Protein sequence: CASSAGRGTINYNEQFF.

This clonotype has a handful of counts. The chain combines TRBV5-5 with TRBJ2-5; TRBD1 matches at 12 bases. Germline lookup yields CDR1 SGHKS and CDR2 YYEKEE (reference sequence). This CDR3 comprises 17 residues. V shed 5 bases, J shed 1 base, and the junction held 9 bases outside the gene matches. DNA for the CDR3: TGTGCCAGCAGGGGATCGGGACAGGGGGCCTCCCAAGAGACCCAGTACTTC. It translates to CASRGSGQGASQETQYF.

This clonotype was seen more than once but under ten times. This chain uses TRBV28 with TRBJ1-6; TRBD1 agrees at 8 bases. The germline CDR1 and CDR2 sequences are MDHEN and SYDVKM. V dropped 5 bases and J dropped 9; count of bases not matched to a gene: 6. The CDR3 sequence is 14 residues long. The CDR3 loop reads CASSRGQGGSPLHF. CDR3 sequence (DNA): TGTGCCAGCAGTCGAGGACAGGGAGGTTCACCCCTCCACTTT.

This clonotype showed up many times. The rearrangement uses TRBV28 and TRBJ1-1, with TRBD1 matching 7 bases. V lost 8 bases, J lost 0 bases, and 6 bases stayed unmatched. CDR3 length: 14 amino acids. Per germline, CDR1 MDHEN and CDR2 SYDVKM. Written as DNA, the CDR3 is TGTGCCAGCGGCGTAACAGGGGTGAACACTGAAGCTTTCTTT. Translation: CASGVTGVNTEAFF.

V and J are TRBV19 and TRBJ1-1; D gene uncertain. Germline loops: CDR1 LNHDA, CDR2 SQIVND (reference sequence). This CDR3 region has 14 residues. Between the trimmed V and J ends, which lost 4 bases and 4 bases, there was a span of 13 bases. The CDR3 spells CASSTRNQRTEAFF. CDR3 DNA sequence: TGTGCCAGTAGTACACGGAATCAGCGCACTGAAGCTTTCTTT.

Ten or more counts support this clonotype. This chain links TRBV4-1 with TRBJ2-1, with unresolved D. V was cut by 1 base and J by 2 bases, with 9 bases left in between. Germline V gene lookup returns CDR1 MGHRA and CDR2 YSYEKL. The CDR3 has 15 amino acids. In DNA form, the CDR3 reads TGCGCCAGCAGCCAAGCGGCGATCCCCTACAATGAGCAGTTCTTC. Its protein is CASSQAAIPYNEQFF.

This clonotype was detected ten times or more. CDR3 nucleotides: TGTGCCACCAGTGATTTTCCATCGCGTCAGGAGAGCACAGATACGCAGTATTTT. Translation gives CATSDFPSRQESTDTQYF. The chain carries TRBV24-1 and TRBJ2-3, with D uncertain. V lost 1 base to trimming and J lost 0 bases, with 16 bases between them. The CDR3 runs 18 residues. The germline V gene has CDR1 KGHDR and CDR2 SFDVKD.

This clonotype was seen a handful of times. This chain joins TRBV7-2 and TRBJ2-7; no definite D call. Trimming left V 1 base short and J 5 bases short, with 9 bases between. The germline CDR1 and CDR2 sequences are SGHTA and FQGNSA. This CDR3 has 13 residues. CDR3 DNA sequence: TGTGCCAGCAGCTTAGGCCTACTTGACGAGCAGTACTTC. Its translation: CASSLGLLDEQYF.

The V call is TRBV2, the J call TRBJ1-2, with 9 bases lining up with TRBD1. This CDR3 has 13 amino acids. Trimming cost V 7 bases and J 7 bases; bases outside gene matches: 7. Germline V lookup: CDR1 SNHLY, CDR2 FYNNEI. The CDR3 loop is CASKEQGAFGYTF. The CDR3 DNA sequence: TGTGCCAGCAAAGAACAGGGGGCGTTTGGCTACACCTTC.

Only a few counts were recorded for this clonotype. The rearrangement joins TRBV4-1 to TRBJ1-6, with D possibly matching TRBD1 (5 bases). Germline CDR1 reads MGHRA; CDR2 reads YSYEKL. Deletions cut 3 bases from V and 13 bases from J, with 16 bases between. The CDR3 totals 14 residues. CDR3 region: CASSQLPGSRPLHF. DNA of the CDR3: TGCGCCAGCAGCCAGTTACCAGGGTCCCGGCCCCTCCACTTT.

Only a few counts were recorded for this clonotype. The gene calls are TRBV7-2 and TRBJ1-5; 8 positions match TRBD1. CDR1 and CDR2 from the germline V gene are SGHTA and FQGNSA. The length of the CDR3 is 17 residues. V lost 3 bases and J lost 4; bases outside the gene matches: 11. This CDR3 is CASSFRQGAGGNQPQHF. CDR3 sequence (DNA): TGTGCCAGCAGCTTTCGTCAGGGGGCTGGGGGAAATCAGCCCCAGCATTTT.